Sequencing of this T cell receptor beta chain was carried out in a study of response to subunit inactivated influenza vaccine. This clonotype was observed at least ten times. The antigen is unknown. Germline V gives CDR1 SGHTA, CDR2 FQGNSA. CDR3 length equals 16 residues. Trimming pared 1 base from V and 2 bases from J, leaving 13 bases between. Study-wide findings and caveats: The authors put forward the suggestion that each seasonal influenza vaccination may bring in only a limited number of new T cells.

TCRdb re-analysed the RT-PCR reads in MiXCR, keeping a single row per CDR3 protein. The sample lists about 520,000 distinct CDR3 sequences, about 7.2% occurring once. This specimen consisted of PBMCs from blood, obtained less than 30 months after vaccination. The sequence came from a man between 50 and 69 years old who received an inactivated influenza vaccine. The gene calls are TRBV7-2 and TRBJ2-3; D might be TRBD1 or TRBD2, each matching 6 bases. CDR3 sequence (DNA): TGTGCCAGCAGCTTAGGACGGGGGCCAAACACAGATACGCAGTATTTT. Amino acid sequence: CASSLGRGPNTDTQYF.